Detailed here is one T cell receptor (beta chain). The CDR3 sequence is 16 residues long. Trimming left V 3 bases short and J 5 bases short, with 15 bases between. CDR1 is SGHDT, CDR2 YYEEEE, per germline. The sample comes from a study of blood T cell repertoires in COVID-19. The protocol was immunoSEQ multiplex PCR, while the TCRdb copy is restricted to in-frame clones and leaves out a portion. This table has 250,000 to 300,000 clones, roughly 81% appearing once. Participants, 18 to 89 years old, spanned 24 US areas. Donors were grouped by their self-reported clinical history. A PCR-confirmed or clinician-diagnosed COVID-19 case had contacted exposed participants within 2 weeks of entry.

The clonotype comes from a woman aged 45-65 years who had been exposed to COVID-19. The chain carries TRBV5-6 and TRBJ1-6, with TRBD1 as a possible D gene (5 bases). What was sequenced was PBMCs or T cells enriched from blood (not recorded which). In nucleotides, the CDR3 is TGTGCCAGCAGCTGGCTGACAGCCGGCAATAATTCACCCCTCCACTTT. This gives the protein CASSWLTAGNNSPLHF.